The entry below gives a single TCR beta chain sequence along with its context. This clonotype has only a few counts. It lacks a known antigen. The record has no base qualities; no much larger clone is one base away. These data are taken from a study of Graves' ophthalmopathy and Graves' hyperthyroidism (dated by TCRdb to 2017 to 2018). For the study in its entirety: Peripheral blood samples were taken at the time of initial diagnosis, before any treatment was given. The study used signatures of the TCR beta repertoire to tell Graves' ophthalmopathy apart from Graves' hyperthyroidism and to predict which patients would progress to ophthalmopathy. In total, around 130 blood samples were TCR-sequenced: some 43 ophthalmopathy, some 80 hyperthyroidism and 17 hyperthyroidism-to-ophthalmopathy patients. To explore V-J signatures distinguishing ophthalmopathy from hyperthyroidism, a discovery set of around 97 patients (about 41 ophthalmopathy, 55 to 60 stable hyperthyroidism) was enrolled. Once sampling was done, hyperthyroidism patients were given methimazole at a starting dose of 30 mg daily, while ophthalmopathy patients were given high-dose intravenous methylprednisolone. An independent validation cohort comprised 18 to 20 hyperthyroidism patients and about 16 patients who later progressed from hyperthyroidism to ophthalmopathy. T-cell repertoires of thyroid tissue and blood were compared in over five hyperthyroidism patients.

Ends trimmed: V by 5 bases, J by 4 bases; bases unmatched to a gene: 14. The germline V gene (reference sequence) sets CDR1 to DFQATT and CDR2 to SNEGSKA. From its cysteine to its phenylalanine, the CDR3 spans 15 amino acids. The retained sequence is limited to the CDR3, 45 bases, with the frame set at the first base. The full study reports these points: Ophthalmopathy was separated from stable hyperthyroidism by the 13-signature model with more than 85% sensitivity and roughly 82% specificity in cross-validation and with 80%/75% in the test set. No statistical method was used to predetermine the sample size, and group allocation was not hidden from the investigators. In validation, the model predicted ophthalmopathy progression with about 71% sensitivity and approximately 78% specificity; approximately 12 predicted patients were CT-confirmed with GO in a median of around 6.5 months. Most expanded thyroid clonotypes with a frequency above 0.001 also appeared in blood, which suggests that blood repertoires may reflect the immune response in the thyroid.

For repertoire sequencing, TCR beta CDR3 regions were amplified from RNA transcripts. A first-round RT-PCR used HTBI primers with the Qiagen OneStep RT-PCR kit, followed by a second-round multiplex PCR, size selection and purification. Libraries were sequenced on an Illumina HiSeq2000 using paired-end 100 bp reads. The paper's data handling went like this. SOAPnuke was used for read processing, and reads with adapters, uncalled bases, a mean Phred below 15, or no exact constant-primer or identifier match were discarded. COPE v1.2.5 was used to merge the high-quality paired reads. Each unique nucleotide sequence was defined as a clonotype, and clonotypes were aligned to IMGT TRB V, D and J references with MiTCR v1.1. Analysis was restricted to V-J combinations with a frequency above 0.0001, which covered over 98% of repertoires. For each V-J combination, a TCR clonal expansion and chaos score was defined as the ratio of F50 clonal expansion to chaos observed in the TCRdist matrix. Welch's t-statistics and random forest were used to reduce the features to approximately 13 V-J combinations, which were then used as input to a naive Bayes classifier. The similarity between thyroid and blood repertoires was quantified using the Morisita-Horn index. TCRdb reprocessed the public reads (quality trimming at Q25 with fastp, clone calling with MiXCR) and kept in-frame beta chains. Each entry is one CDR3 protein sequence, shown with its most common DNA and genes. TCRdb assigned the V and J calls; the authors' analysis was not used. The sample table lists about 740,000 distinct CDR3 sequences, 35% to 50% of them with a count of one. The ten largest clonotypes hold about 40% of the sample.

Ophthalmopathy patients had moderately to severely active disease, Clinical Activity Score of at least 3, NOSPECS grade of at least 4, and disease duration under 3 months. Anyone with other autoimmune diseases, uncontrolled infections, pregnancy or lactation was excluded from the study. Clinical symptoms, serum thyroxine, TRAb, thyroid ultrasound and orbital computed tomography were used for diagnosis. Ficoll-Paque density gradient centrifugation was used to isolate PBMCs from approximately 10 ml of fresh peripheral blood. Trizol reagent was used to extract the total RNA, and its quality was then checked on an Agilent 2100 Bioanalyzer.

The sample taken for sequencing was peripheral blood. This receptor was obtained from an adult man with Graves' ophthalmopathy. The rearranged segments are TRBV20-1 and TRBJ2-7; TRBD2 agrees with 7 junctional bases. The DNA reads TGCAGTGCTCGCCCCCTTCTAGCGGTGGGGTACGAGCAGTACTTC. This sequence encodes CSARPLLAVGYEQYF.